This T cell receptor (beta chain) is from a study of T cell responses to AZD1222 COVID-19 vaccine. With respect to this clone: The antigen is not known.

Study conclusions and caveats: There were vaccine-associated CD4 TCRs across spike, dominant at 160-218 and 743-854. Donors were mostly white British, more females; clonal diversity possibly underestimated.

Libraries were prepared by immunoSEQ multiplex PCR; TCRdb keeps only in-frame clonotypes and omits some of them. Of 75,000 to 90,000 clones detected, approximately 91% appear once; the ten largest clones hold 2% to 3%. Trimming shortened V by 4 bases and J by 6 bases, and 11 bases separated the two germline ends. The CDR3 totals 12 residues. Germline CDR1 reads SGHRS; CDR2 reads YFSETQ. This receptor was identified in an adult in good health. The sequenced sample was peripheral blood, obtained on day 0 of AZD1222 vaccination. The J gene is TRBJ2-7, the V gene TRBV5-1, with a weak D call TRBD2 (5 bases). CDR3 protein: CASSGSGFEQYF. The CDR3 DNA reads TGCGCCAGCAGCGGCTCGGGGTTCGAGCAGTACTTC. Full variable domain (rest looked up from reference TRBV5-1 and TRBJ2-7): KAGVTQTPRYLIKTRGQQVTLSCSPISGHRSVSWYQQTPGQGLQFLFEYFSETQRNKGNFPGRFSGRQFSNSRSEMNVSTLELGDSALYLCASSGSGFEQYFGPGTRLTVT.